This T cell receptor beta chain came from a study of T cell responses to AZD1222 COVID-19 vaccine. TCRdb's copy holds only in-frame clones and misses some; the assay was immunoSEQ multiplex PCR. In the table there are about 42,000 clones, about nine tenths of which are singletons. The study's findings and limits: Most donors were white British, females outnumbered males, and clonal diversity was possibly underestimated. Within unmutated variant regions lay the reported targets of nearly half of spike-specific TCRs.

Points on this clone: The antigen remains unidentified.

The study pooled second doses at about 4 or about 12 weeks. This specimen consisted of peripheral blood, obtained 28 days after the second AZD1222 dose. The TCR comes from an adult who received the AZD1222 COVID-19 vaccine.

CDR3 sequence (DNA): TGCAGTGCTAGAGAAGCTTTCTTT. Translating it yields CSAREAFF. V and J are TRBV20-1 and TRBJ1-1; no definite D call. V was cut by 0 bases and J by 10 bases, with 0 bases left in between. The germline gives CDR1 DFQATT, CDR2 SNEGSKA (reference sequence). There are 8 residues in the CDR3.